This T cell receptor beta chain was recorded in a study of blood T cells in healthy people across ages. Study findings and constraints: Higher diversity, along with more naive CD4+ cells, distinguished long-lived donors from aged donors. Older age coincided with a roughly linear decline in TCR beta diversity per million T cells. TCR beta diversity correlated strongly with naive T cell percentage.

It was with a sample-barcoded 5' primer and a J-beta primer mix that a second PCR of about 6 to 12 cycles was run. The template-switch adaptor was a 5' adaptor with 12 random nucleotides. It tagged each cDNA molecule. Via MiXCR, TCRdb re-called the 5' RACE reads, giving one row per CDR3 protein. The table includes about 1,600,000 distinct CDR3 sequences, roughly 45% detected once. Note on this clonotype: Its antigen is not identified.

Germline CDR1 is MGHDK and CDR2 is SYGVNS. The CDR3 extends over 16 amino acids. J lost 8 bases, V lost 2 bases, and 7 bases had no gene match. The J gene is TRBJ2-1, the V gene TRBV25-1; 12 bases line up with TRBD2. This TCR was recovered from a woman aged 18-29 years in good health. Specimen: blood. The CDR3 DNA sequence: TGTGCCAGCAGTGAAGGACGGACTAGCGGGGATGATGAGCAGTTCTTC. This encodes CASSEGRTSGDDEQFF.